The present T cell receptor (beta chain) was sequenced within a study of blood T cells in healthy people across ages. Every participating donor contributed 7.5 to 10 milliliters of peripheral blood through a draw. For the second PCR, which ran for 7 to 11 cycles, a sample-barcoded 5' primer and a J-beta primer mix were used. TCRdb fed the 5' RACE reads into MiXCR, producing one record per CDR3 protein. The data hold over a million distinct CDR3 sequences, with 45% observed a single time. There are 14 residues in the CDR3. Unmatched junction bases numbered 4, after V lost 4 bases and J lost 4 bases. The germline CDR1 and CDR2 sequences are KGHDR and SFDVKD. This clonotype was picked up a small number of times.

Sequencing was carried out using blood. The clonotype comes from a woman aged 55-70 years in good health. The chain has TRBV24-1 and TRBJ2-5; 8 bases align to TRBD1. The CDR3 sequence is CATSEAGGRETQYF. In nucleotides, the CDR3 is TGTGCCACCAGTGAGGCAGGGGGCAGAGAGACCCAGTACTTC.